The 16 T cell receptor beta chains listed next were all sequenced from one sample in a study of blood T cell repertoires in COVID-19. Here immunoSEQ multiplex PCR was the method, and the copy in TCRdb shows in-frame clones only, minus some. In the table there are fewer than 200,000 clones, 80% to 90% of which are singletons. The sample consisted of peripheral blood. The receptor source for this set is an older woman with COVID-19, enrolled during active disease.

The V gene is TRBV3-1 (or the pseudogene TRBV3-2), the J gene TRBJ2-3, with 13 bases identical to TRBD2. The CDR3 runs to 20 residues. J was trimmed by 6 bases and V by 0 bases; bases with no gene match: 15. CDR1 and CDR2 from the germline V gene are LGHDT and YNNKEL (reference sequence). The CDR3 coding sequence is TGTGCCAGCAGCCAAGATTTAACTAGCGGGAGGGTCGGCATCTCTGATACGCAGTATTTT. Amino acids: CASSQDLTSGRVGISDTQYF.

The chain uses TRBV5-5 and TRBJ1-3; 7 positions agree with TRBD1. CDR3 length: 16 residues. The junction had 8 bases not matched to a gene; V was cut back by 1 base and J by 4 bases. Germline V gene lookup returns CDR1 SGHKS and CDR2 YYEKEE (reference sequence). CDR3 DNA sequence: TGTGCCAGCAGCTTGAGTTGGTCGGGACAGGGAAACACCATATATTTT. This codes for CASSLSWSGQGNTIYF.

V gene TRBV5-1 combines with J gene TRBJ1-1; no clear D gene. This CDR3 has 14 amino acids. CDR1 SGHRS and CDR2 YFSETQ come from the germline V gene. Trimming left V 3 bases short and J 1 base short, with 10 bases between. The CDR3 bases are TGCGCCAGCAGCTCCGGGGTCGGGAACACTGAAGCTTTCTTT. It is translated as CASSSGVGNTEAFF.

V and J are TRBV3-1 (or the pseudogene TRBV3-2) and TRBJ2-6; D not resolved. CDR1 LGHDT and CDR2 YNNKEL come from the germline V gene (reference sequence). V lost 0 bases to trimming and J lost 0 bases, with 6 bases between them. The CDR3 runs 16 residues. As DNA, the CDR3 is TGTGCCAGCAGCCAAGATCAGGACTCTGGGGCCAACGTCCTGACTTTC. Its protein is CASSQDQDSGANVLTF.

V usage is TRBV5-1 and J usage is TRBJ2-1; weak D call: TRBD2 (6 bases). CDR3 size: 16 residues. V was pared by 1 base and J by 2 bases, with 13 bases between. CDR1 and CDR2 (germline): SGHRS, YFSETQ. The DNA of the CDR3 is TGCGCCAGCAGCTTGACCACGGGGGTCACCTACAATGAGCAGTTCTTC. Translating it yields CASSLTTGVTYNEQFF.

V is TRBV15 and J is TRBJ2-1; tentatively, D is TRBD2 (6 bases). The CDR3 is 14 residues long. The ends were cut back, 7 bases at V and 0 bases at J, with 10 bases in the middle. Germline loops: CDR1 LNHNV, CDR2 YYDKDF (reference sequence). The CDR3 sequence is CATIAGSSYNEQFF. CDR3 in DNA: TGTGCCACCATCGCGGGGAGCTCCTACAATGAGCAGTTCTTC.

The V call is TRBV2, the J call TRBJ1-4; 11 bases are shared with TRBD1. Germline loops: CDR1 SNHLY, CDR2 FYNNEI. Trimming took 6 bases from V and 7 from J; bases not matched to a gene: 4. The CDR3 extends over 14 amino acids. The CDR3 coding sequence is TGTGCCAGCAGCGGACAGGGGGCGAGTGAAAAACTGTTTTTT. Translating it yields CASSGQGASEKLFF.

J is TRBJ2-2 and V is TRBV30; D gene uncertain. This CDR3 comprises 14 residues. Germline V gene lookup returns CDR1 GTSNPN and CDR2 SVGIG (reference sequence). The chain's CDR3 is CAHTKSENTGELFF. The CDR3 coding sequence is TGTGCTCACACCAAATCAGAAAACACCGGGGAGCTGTTTTTT.

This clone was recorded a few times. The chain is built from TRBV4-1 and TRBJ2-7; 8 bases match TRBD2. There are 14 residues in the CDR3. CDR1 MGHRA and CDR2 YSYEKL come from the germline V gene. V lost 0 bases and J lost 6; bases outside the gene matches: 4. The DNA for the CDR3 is TGCGCCAGCAGCCAAGAACAGCGGGAGCCCGAGCAGTACTTC. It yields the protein CASSQEQREPEQYF.

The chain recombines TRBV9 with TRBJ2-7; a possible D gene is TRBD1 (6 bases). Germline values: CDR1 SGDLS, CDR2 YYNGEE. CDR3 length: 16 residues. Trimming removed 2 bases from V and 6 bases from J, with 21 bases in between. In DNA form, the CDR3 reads TGTGCCAGCAGCGTCGGAGTTCAGGCAGGGGTTGCCGAGCAGTACTTC. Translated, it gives CASSVGVQAGVAEQYF.

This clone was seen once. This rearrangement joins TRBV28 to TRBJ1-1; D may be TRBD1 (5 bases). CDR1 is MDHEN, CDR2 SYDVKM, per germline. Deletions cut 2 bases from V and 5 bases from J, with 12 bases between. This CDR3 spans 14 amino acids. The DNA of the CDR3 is TGTGCCAGCAGTTTACTTAGCAGGGCAACTGAAGCTTTCTTT. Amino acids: CASSLLSRATEAFF.

The CDR3 reads CASRSKTQYF. In DNA form, the CDR3 reads TGTGCCAGCAGATCTAAAACGCAGTATTTT. This chain uses TRBV28 with TRBJ2-3; D call uncertain. Germline V gene lookup returns CDR1 MDHEN and CDR2 SYDVKM. Trimming took off 6 bases at V and 9 bases at J, with 7 bases between the two ends. This CDR3 comprises 10 residues.

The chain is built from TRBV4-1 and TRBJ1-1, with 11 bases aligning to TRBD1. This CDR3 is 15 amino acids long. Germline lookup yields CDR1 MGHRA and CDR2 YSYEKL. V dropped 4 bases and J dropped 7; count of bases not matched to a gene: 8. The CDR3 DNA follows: TGCGCCAGCAGCCTCACCGGGACAGGGGGTGATGAAGCTTTCTTT. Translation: CASSLTGTGGDEAFF.

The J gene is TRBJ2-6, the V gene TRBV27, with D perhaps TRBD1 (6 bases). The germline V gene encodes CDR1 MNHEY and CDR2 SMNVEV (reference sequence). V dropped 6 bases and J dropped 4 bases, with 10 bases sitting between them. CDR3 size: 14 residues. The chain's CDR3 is CASRKGVGANVLTF. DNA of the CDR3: TGTGCCAGCAGGAAGGGGGTCGGGGCCAACGTCCTGACTTTC.

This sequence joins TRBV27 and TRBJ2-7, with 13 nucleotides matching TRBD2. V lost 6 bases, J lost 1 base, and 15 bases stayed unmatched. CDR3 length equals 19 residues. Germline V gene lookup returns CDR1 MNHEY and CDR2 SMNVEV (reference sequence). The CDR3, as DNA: TGTGCCAGCAGCCCGCTCCCTGGGACTAGCGGGACCAAGTCCTACGAGCAGTACTTC. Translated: CASSPLPGTSGTKSYEQYF.

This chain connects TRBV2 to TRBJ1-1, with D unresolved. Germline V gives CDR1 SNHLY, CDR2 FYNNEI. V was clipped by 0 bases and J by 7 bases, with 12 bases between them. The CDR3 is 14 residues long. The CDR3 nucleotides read TGTGCCAGCAGTGAAGCGAGCAGACGGAGTGAAGCTTTCTTT. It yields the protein CASSEASRRSEAFF.